This T cell receptor beta chain was captured in a study of T cells in Graves' hyperthyroidism and ophthalmopathy. Findings and limits, study-wide: Before onset, by a median of 6.5 months, the model predicted ophthalmopathy. Most thyroid clonotypes that were expanded above 0.001 also turned up in blood.

Exclusion of a patient resulted from uncontrolled infection, other autoimmune disease, pregnancy or lactation. Researchers amplified the TCR beta CDR3 regions from RNA transcripts. A set of HTBI primers served as the primers for a first-round RT-PCR of the TCR CDR3. A single record per CDR3 protein comes from TCRdb applying MiXCR to the multiplex PCR reads. There are around 600,000 distinct CDR3 sequences in the sample; around 15% occur only once, and roughly 3.4% lies in the top ten. The V gene end was trimmed by 5 bases and the J gene end by 7 bases; junction bases not matched to a gene: 6. The CDR3 extends over 13 amino acids. The germline gives CDR1 DFQATT, CDR2 SNEGSKA (reference sequence). In its sample, this clonotype was seen many times. Antigen unknown.

J is TRBJ2-1 and V is TRBV20-1; TRBD2 matches 9 bases. This clonotype was obtained from a middle-aged woman with Graves' ophthalmopathy. Source material: blood. DNA of the CDR3: TGCAGTGCTCCCCGACTAGCGGAGAATGAGCAGTTCTTC. Protein sequence: CSAPRLAENEQFF.